The 9 T cell receptor beta chains in this list originate from one sample, sequenced in a study of naive and memory T cell subsets. As to treatment: skin biopsy from PPD injection site in Mantoux-positive individual. An oligonucleotide containing a UMI was ligated to the 3' end of TCR cDNA. Four PCR rounds used nested alpha and beta constant region primers plus the SP2 primer. MiXCR was run by TCRdb on the UMI-ligation and nested PCR reads, yielding one entry per CDR3 protein. The sample has roughly 36,000 distinct CDR3 sequences; 11% are singletons. The material was skin, obtained from a tuberculin skin test site. Receptor source: an adult in good health.

The rearrangement uses TRBV11-2 and TRBJ1-1, with 10 bases fitting TRBD1. Germline lookup yields CDR1 SGHAT and CDR2 FQNNGV. The CDR3 has 15 residues. V gave up 3 bases and J gave up 5 bases; unmatched junction bases: 6. The CDR3: CASSFARTGGTEAFF. The DNA for the CDR3 is TGTGCCAGCAGCTTCGCGAGGACAGGGGGGACTGAAGCTTTCTTT.

V and J are TRBV20-1 and TRBJ2-6; 11 bases align to TRBD1. This CDR3 is built from 14 residues. Germline lookup yields CDR1 DFQATT and CDR2 SNEGSKA (reference sequence). V lost 5 bases and J lost 8; bases outside the gene matches: 5. The CDR3 coding sequence is TGCAGTGCTCCCGGGACAGGGGGTTCCAACGTCCTGACTTTC. It yields the protein CSAPGTGGSNVLTF.

This clonotype was counted a few times. The chain recombines TRBV19 with TRBJ2-7, with D perhaps matching TRBD1 or TRBD2 (5 bases each). V shed 3 bases and J shed 2 bases, with 11 bases lying between them. There are 14 residues in the CDR3. Germline loops: CDR1 LNHDA, CDR2 SQIVND (reference sequence). In nucleotides, the CDR3 is TGTGCCAGTAGTATTGGGGGTGCCACCTACGAGCAGTACTTC. Translating it yields CASSIGGATYEQYF.

Regarding this clonotype: This clone may be a read error of a much larger clone one base away. This chain links TRBV20-1 with TRBJ2-1, with TRBD2 matching over 8 bases. This CDR3 is built from 12 residues. The germline V gene encodes CDR1 DFQATT and CDR2 SNEGSKA (reference sequence). The CDR3 region is CRVGAGGNEQFF. CDR3 bases: TGCAGAGTAGGGGCGGGGGGCAATGAGCAGTTCTTC.

This clonotype was counted between two and nine times. The chain is built from TRBV5-1 and TRBJ2-1; D is undetermined. Looked up from germline, CDR1 is SGHRS and CDR2 is YFSETQ. There are 12 residues in the CDR3. With 3 bases removed from V and 2 bases from J, the gap between germline ends came to 3 bases. CDR3 loop: CASSSAYNEQFF. CDR3 in DNA: TGCGCCAGCAGCTCGGCCTACAATGAGCAGTTCTTC. Looking up the rest from reference TRBV5-1 and TRBJ2-1 gives the full variable domain: KAGVTQTPRYLIKTRGQQVTLSCSPISGHRSVSWYQQTPGQGLQFLFEYFSETQRNKGNFPGRFSGRQFSNSRSEMNVSTLELGDSALYLCASSSAYNEQFFGPGTRLTVL.

The J gene is TRBJ2-5, the V gene TRBV19; D perhaps matches TRBD2 (6 bases). Germline CDR1 LNHDA, CDR2 SQIVND (reference sequence). The CDR3 contains 15 residues. V was trimmed by 4 bases and J by 3 bases, leaving 15 bases between them. The CDR3 loop is CASSRRETSKETQYF. DNA for the CDR3: TGTGCCAGTAGTAGGAGGGAGACTTCGAAAGAGACCCAGTACTTC. Full variable domain (rest looked up from reference TRBV19 and TRBJ2-5): DGGITQSPKYLFRKEGQNVTLSCEQNLNHDAMYWYRQDPGQGLRLIYYSQIVNDFQKGDIAEGYSVSREKKESFPLTVTSAQKNPTAFYLCASSRRETSKETQYFGPGTRLLVL.

In this sample, this clonotype turned up many times. The chain couples TRBV6-1 to TRBJ2-1; the D gene is possibly TRBD2 (5 bases). The CDR3 extends over 13 amino acids. Germline V CDR1 and CDR2: MNHNS, SASEGT. The V gene lost 3 bases and the J gene lost 9 bases, with 12 bases spanning the gap. CDR3 loop: CASSEDREGEQFF. CDR3 DNA: TGTGCCAGCAGTGAGGACCGGGAAGGTGAGCAGTTCTTC.

This clonotype was detected ten times or more. The chain has TRBV10-3 and TRBJ2-3, with D possibly being TRBD2 (5 bases). Germline CDR1 ENHRY, CDR2 SYGVKD. V gave up 6 bases and J gave up 6 bases, with 10 bases separating them. The CDR3 has 12 amino acids. The CDR3 DNA sequence: TGTGCCATCAGCGATCGGACTGATACGCAGTATTTT. Translated, it gives CAISDRTDTQYF.

This clonotype was picked up many times. Germline is not matched at one junction end, which may reflect a read error. The chain's CDR3 is CASSLSSLPGRESGELFF. CDR3 bases: TGTGCTAGCAGCTTATCGTCTTTACCGGGCAGGGAGTCCGGGGAGCTGTTTTTT. The chain has TRBV7-7 and TRBJ2-2; D possibly matches TRBD1 or TRBD2 (5 bases each). This CDR3 comprises 18 residues. Per germline, CDR1 SSHAT and CDR2 FNYEAQ (reference sequence).